The 32 T cell receptor beta chains below were found in one sample sequenced in a study of CD8+CD57+ T cells in acquired aplastic anemia. The sequenced patients had an expansion of CD8+CD57+ cells seen by flow cytometry. The TCR beta profiling, which covered VDJ combination and CDR3 sequence, was carried out using genomic DNA as the template. One entry per CDR3 protein, called by TCRdb with MiXCR from the reads. The sample yields approximately 250,000 distinct CDR3 sequences, approximately 82% seen once. Sequencing was done on a sample of sorted CD4+, CD8+, or CD8+CD57+ T cells (not recorded which) from PBMCs. The receptors stem from a human donor with aplastic anemia.

This clonotype has just one count. A much larger clone lies one base from this, so it may be a read error. The V call is TRBV5-6, the J call TRBJ1-2; no reliable D call. Trimming left V 0 bases short and J 3 bases short, with 12 bases between. Germline lookup yields CDR1 SGHDT and CDR2 YYEEEE. This CDR3 has 15 amino acids. CDR3 nucleotides: TGTGCCAGCAGCTTGGGGGAGGGCGCCTACTATGGCTACACCTTC. It yields the protein CASSLGEGAYYGYTF.

The chain carries TRBV7-2 and TRBJ2-3; no firm D call. This CDR3 is built from 14 residues. CDR1 is SGHTA, CDR2 FQGNSA, per germline. Trimming pared 3 bases from V and 2 bases from J, leaving 9 bases between. The CDR3 spells CASSLGSHTDTQYF. CDR3 sequence (DNA): TGTGCCAGCAGCTTGGGGTCCCACACAGATACGCAGTATTTT.

The V gene is TRBV20-1, the J gene TRBJ1-1; D uncertain. The V and J ends lost 0 bases and 10 bases respectively, with 12 bases between them. The CDR3 length is 12 residues. Germline V lookup: CDR1 DFQATT, CDR2 SNEGSKA (reference sequence). The CDR3 reads CSARDQEASAFF. As DNA, the CDR3 is TGCAGTGCTAGAGATCAGGAGGCATCAGCTTTCTTT.

Regarding this clonotype: An end of the junction differs from the germline gene, which may be a read error. The rearrangement joins TRBV2 to TRBJ2-1; perhaps TRBD2 as D (6 bases). Germline assignment: CDR1 SNHLY and CDR2 FYNNEI. This CDR3 has 13 amino acids. In DNA, the CDR3 is TGTGCCAGCAGTGTTCGGGGGATACATGAGCAGGTCTTC. This encodes CASSVRGIHEQVF.

Remarks on this clonotype: At one boundary the junction diverges from the germline segment, which might be a read error. This chain uses TRBV9 with TRBJ2-7; 8 bases map to TRBD1. Germline V lookup: CDR1 SGDLS, CDR2 YYNGEE. CDR3 length: 14 residues. DNA of the CDR3: TGTGCCAGCAGCGACCGGACAGGGAACACCGGGGAGCACTTC. Translation gives CASSDRTGNTGEHF.

In the case of this clonotype: One end of the junction is discordant with germline, which a read error may explain. The chain is built from TRBV7-9 and TRBJ2-5; TRBD2 matches at 9 bases. The CDR3 has 15 residues. The germline V gene encodes CDR1 SEHNR and CDR2 FQNEAQ (reference sequence). CDR3 sequence reads: CASSSSGTWGATEYF. CDR3 DNA: TGTGCCAGCAGTTCTAGCGGGACTTGGGGGGCGACCGAGTACTTC.

The chain uses TRBV7-8 and TRBJ2-7, with D maybe TRBD2 (6 bases). From germline, CDR1 is SGHVS and CDR2 FQNEAQ. Trimming removed 6 bases from V and 6 bases from J, with 24 bases in between. CDR3 length equals 16 residues. The CDR3 loop is CASSVPGEASYAEQYV. DNA for the CDR3: TGTGCCAGCAGTGTACCGGGAGAGGCGAGCTACGCCGAGCAGTACGTC.

This chain links TRBV6-2 or TRBV6-3 with TRBJ2-3; 10 nucleotides align to TRBD2. CDR1 and CDR2 (germline): MNHEY, SVGEGT. With V trimmed by 5 bases and J by 5 bases, 4 bases remained unmatched. The CDR3 is made up of 14 amino acids. This chain's CDR3 is CASSKAGGRDTQYF. Written as DNA, the CDR3 is TGTGCCAGCAGTAAAGCGGGGGGGAGAGATACGCAGTATTTT.

This rearrangement joins TRBV7-9 to TRBJ1-1; maybe TRBD1 (6 bases). CDR3 length equals 15 residues. V lost 3 bases and J lost 14, with 25 bases in between. Germline V gene data show CDR1 as SEHNR and CDR2 as FQNEAQ (reference sequence). The chain's CDR3 is CASSFHRSGGSDEFF. Here the CDR3 DNA reads TGTGCCAGCAGCTTTCATAGAAGCGGGGGCAGCGATGAGTTCTTT.

CDR3 DNA sequence: TGCAGTGCTAAAGGGACGGTGGCCAACGAGCAGTACTTC. As protein: CSAKGTVANEQYF. The J gene is TRBJ2-7, the V gene TRBV20-1; D may correspond to TRBD1 or TRBD2 (5 bases each). This CDR3 region has 13 residues. Trimming took off 4 bases at V and 5 bases at J, with 15 bases between the two ends. Germline loops: CDR1 DFQATT, CDR2 SNEGSKA (reference sequence).

Notes on this clonotype: Without the conserved terminal phenylalanine or tryptophan, this CDR3 likely stems from a read error. The DNA is omitted, as the CDR3 cannot be located on it reliably, and the CDR3 follows TCRdb's listing. V and J are TRBV2 and TRBJ2-7; whether TRBD1, the table's D call, matches the DNA was not checked. The CDR3 comprises 15 residues, both ends counted. Per germline, CDR1 SNHLY and CDR2 FYNNEI. This CDR3 reads CASGDGGADTQYFGL.

This clonotype came up once. A read error may produce the germline difference seen at one junction end. V gene TRBV7-9 combines with J gene TRBJ2-5; the D call may be TRBD1 or TRBD2 (5 bases each). Germline CDR1 and CDR2: SEHNR and FQNEAQ (reference sequence). CDR3 size: 14 residues. The CDR3, as DNA: TGTGCCAGCAGCATTCGAAGAAGCCGAGGGACCCATTACTTC. Encoded protein: CASSIRRSRGTHYF.

The V gene is TRBV7-8, the J gene TRBJ2-1; D is possibly TRBD2 (6 bases). The CDR3 sequence is 16 residues long. Germline CDR1 is SGHVS and CDR2 is FQNEAQ. The ends were cut back, 1 base at V and 8 bases at J, with 18 bases in the middle. The CDR3 sequence is CASSLGGGNGKHEQFF. The CDR3 DNA reads TGTGCCAGCAGCTTAGGGGGAGGAAACGGTAAGCATGAGCAGTTCTTC.

This chain joins TRBV10-2 and TRBJ1-5; the match to TRBD1 covers 9 bases. Per the germline V gene, CDR1 is WSHSY and CDR2 is SAAADI. This CDR3 region has 14 residues. Trimming took 5 bases from V and 11 from J; bases not matched to a gene: 10. CDR3 sequence reads: CASSRDREPGSQHF. CDR3 nucleotides: TGCGCCAGCAGTCGGGACAGGGAGCCCGGGTCCCAGCATTTT.

Only a few counts were recorded for this clonotype. The chain employs TRBV9 and TRBJ2-1; a weak D match, TRBD1 (5 bases). Trimming took off 3 bases at V and 8 bases at J, with 21 bases between the two ends. Looked up from germline, CDR1 is SGDLS and CDR2 is YYNGEE. This CDR3 is built from 16 residues. The CDR3 DNA reads as TGTGCCAGCAGCGAGGGGTCAGATACGCAGTATGATGAGCAGTTCTTC. Translating gives CASSEGSDTQYDEQFF.

This clonotype was observed a single time. An end of the junction differs from the germline gene, which may be a read error. V gene TRBV9 combines with J gene TRBJ2-1; D is unresolved. The CDR3 is made up of 14 amino acids. Germline V gives CDR1 SGDLS, CDR2 YYNGEE. The CDR3 spells CASSAYTVNTEQFF. The CDR3 nucleotides are TGCGCCAGCAGCGCATACACCGTCAACACTGAGCAGTTCTTC.

For this clonotype: One junction end does not reproduce the germline sequence, and a read error may be involved. The rearrangement links TRBV6-2 or TRBV6-3 to TRBJ2-3; 7 bases match TRBD1. Germline lookup yields CDR1 MNHEY and CDR2 SVGEGT. The length of the CDR3 is 16 residues. Here the CDR3 reads CASSFGTASSTDTQCF. CDR3 nucleotide sequence: TGTGCCAGCAGTTTCGGGACAGCTTCTAGCACAGATACGCAGTGTTTT.

In the case of this clonotype: Because the CDR3's place on the DNA is in doubt, the DNA is left out and the CDR3 is given as listed by TCRdb. This sequence joins TRBV7-2 and TRBJ1-1; TRBD1 was called by the table and not checked on the DNA. The V gene's germline CDR1 is SGHTA and CDR2 FQGNSA. The CDR3 sequence runs 15 residues, both termini included. The CDR3 here is CASSWGQGANYGYFF.

The chain is built from TRBV7-9 and TRBJ2-1; D gene unclear. The germline gives CDR1 SEHNR, CDR2 FQNEAQ (reference sequence). Deletions cut 2 bases from V and 5 bases from J, with 10 bases between. The CDR3 totals 14 residues. DNA for the CDR3: TGTGCCAGCAGCTTATGGGCAGCCAACAATGAGCAGTTCTTC. Translation: CASSLWAANNEQFF.

The rearrangement uses TRBV7-2 and TRBJ2-5; the match to TRBD2 covers 10 bases. The CDR3 runs 15 residues. Per the germline V gene, CDR1 is SGHTA and CDR2 is FQGNSA. The V segment lost 5 bases and the J segment 13 bases; nucleotides outside the gene matches: 16. DNA of the CDR3: TGTGCCAGCAGCGCGACCAGGACTAGCGGTTTCAACGTGTACTTC. This codes for CASSATRTSGFNVYF.

V gene TRBV11-3 combines with J gene TRBJ2-7, with TRBD1 matching over 8 bases. This CDR3 has 14 amino acids. Trimming took 6 bases from V and 3 from J; bases not matched to a gene: 7. Germline-derived CDR1 and CDR2 are SGHNT and YENEEA. The CDR3 loop is CASRLTGDDYEQYF. The CDR3 nucleotides are TGTGCCAGCAGGTTGACAGGGGACGACTACGAGCAGTACTTC. The variable domain in full, with the rest retrieved from reference TRBV11-3 and TRBJ2-7, is EAGVVQSPRYKIIEKKQPVAFWCNPISGHNTLYWYLQNLGQGPELLIRYENEEAVDDSQLPKDRFSAERLKGVDSTLKIQPAELGDSAVYLCASRLTGDDYEQYFGPGTRLTVT.

This chain joins TRBV7-9 and TRBJ2-3; D unresolved. CDR1 and CDR2 (germline): SEHNR, FQNEAQ (reference sequence). Trimming removed 3 bases at V and 6 bases at J, with 13 bases between. CDR3 size: 14 residues. The CDR3 sequence: CASSFARSPDTQYF. CDR3 in DNA: TGTGCCAGCAGCTTTGCAAGAAGCCCCGATACGCAGTATTTT.

The genes are TRBV15 and TRBJ2-6; 7 bases agree with TRBD1. This CDR3 has 15 residues. J gave up 2 bases and V 3 bases, and 1 base lay outside the gene matches. Per the germline V gene, CDR1 is LNHNV and CDR2 is YYDKDF (reference sequence). The CDR3 loop is CATSSGQAGANVLTF. The CDR3 DNA is TGTGCCACCAGCAGTGGACAGGCTGGGGCCAACGTCCTGACTTTC.

This clonotype came up once. Relative to the germline gene, one junction end is altered; a read error may explain this. The chain links TRBV5-1 to TRBJ2-5, with no clear D. CDR3 length: 15 amino acids. Germline CDR1 reads SGHRS; CDR2 reads YFSETQ. CDR3 DNA: TGTGCCAGCAGCTTAAATAGCATTCACCCAGAGACCCAGTACTTC. Protein: CASSLNSIHPETQYF.

The CDR3 spells CATPQSPGQETQYF. The CDR3 nucleotides are TGTGCCACTCCGCAGAGTCCCGGACAAGAGACCCAGTACTTC. The chain couples TRBV24-1 to TRBJ2-5; no firm D call. CDR3 length equals 14 residues. V shed 10 bases and J shed 2 bases, with 16 bases lying between them. Germline V gene lookup returns CDR1 KGHDR and CDR2 SFDVKD.

The chain couples TRBV2 to TRBJ1-1; D is uncertain. The CDR3 loop spans 13 amino acids. In germline, CDR1 is SNHLY, CDR2 FYNNEI. Trimming took off 6 bases at V and 14 bases at J, with 22 bases between the two ends. The CDR3 loop is CASSLGSKTKEFF. CDR3 coding DNA: TGTGCCAGCAGCTTGGGCAGCAAAACTAAAGAGTTCTTT.

V usage is TRBV11-1 and J usage is TRBJ2-1; D could derive from TRBD1 or TRBD2 (6 bases each). V lost 2 bases and J 8 bases, leaving 19 bases between the germline ends. There are 16 residues in the CDR3. Germline CDR1 and CDR2: SGHAT and FQDESV (reference sequence). CDR3 DNA sequence: TGTGCCAGCAGCTTACGGGGGCAAGGGGGGAGCGATGAGCAGTTCTTC. Amino acids: CASSLRGQGGSDEQFF.

The V and J genes are TRBV12-3 or TRBV12-4 and TRBJ1-1; no clear D gene. The CDR3 consists of 16 residues. V dropped 4 bases and J dropped 0 bases, with 15 bases sitting between them. The CDR3 nucleotides are TGTGCCAGCAGTTGGACTCCCGTCGTCTTGAACACTGAAGCTTTCTTT. It yields the protein CASSWTPVVLNTEAFF.

This clonotype was observed a few times. The V call is TRBV11-3, the J call TRBJ2-1, with 7 bases fitting TRBD2. Germline V gene sequence: CDR1 SGHNT, CDR2 YENEEA. The CDR3 runs to 15 residues. J was trimmed by 6 bases and V by 1 base; bases with no gene match: 6. In DNA form, the CDR3 reads TGTGCCAGCAGCTTAGCGGGAGGTCCTTCCAATGAGCAGTTCTTC. This gives the protein CASSLAGGPSNEQFF.

The CDR3 is CASSLTGAGNSTAFF. The CDR3 DNA is TGTGCCAGCAGCTTAACAGGGGCGGGAAACAGTACAGCGTTCTTT. The chain combines TRBV7-2 with TRBJ1-1; the match to TRBD1 covers 7 bases. The trim removed 2 bases at V and 14 bases at J, leaving 17 bases unmatched. Per the germline V gene, CDR1 is SGHTA and CDR2 is FQGNSA. The length of the CDR3 is 15 residues.

Comments on this clonotype: The CDR3 ends on some other residue instead of the conserved phenylalanine or tryptophan, so this is likely a read error. It is unclear where the CDR3 begins or ends on the DNA, so no DNA is shown, and the CDR3 is as TCRdb lists it. CDR3 sequence: CASSVGAAGTYEL. The rearrangement uses TRBV9 and TRBJ2-3; the table gives TRBD1 as D, unverified against the DNA. Including both end residues, the CDR3 is 13 amino acids long. Germline values: CDR1 SGDLS, CDR2 YYNGEE.

The rearrangement uses TRBV2 and TRBJ1-1; D is unresolved. CDR3 length equals 15 residues. V lost 7 bases, J lost 14 bases, and 29 bases lay in between. Germline V CDR1 and CDR2: SNHLY, FYNNEI. The CDR3 DNA reads as TGTGCCAGCACGTACGGACCGGGATATAGCAATCAGCCCTTCTTT. Encoded protein: CASTYGPGYSNQPFF.